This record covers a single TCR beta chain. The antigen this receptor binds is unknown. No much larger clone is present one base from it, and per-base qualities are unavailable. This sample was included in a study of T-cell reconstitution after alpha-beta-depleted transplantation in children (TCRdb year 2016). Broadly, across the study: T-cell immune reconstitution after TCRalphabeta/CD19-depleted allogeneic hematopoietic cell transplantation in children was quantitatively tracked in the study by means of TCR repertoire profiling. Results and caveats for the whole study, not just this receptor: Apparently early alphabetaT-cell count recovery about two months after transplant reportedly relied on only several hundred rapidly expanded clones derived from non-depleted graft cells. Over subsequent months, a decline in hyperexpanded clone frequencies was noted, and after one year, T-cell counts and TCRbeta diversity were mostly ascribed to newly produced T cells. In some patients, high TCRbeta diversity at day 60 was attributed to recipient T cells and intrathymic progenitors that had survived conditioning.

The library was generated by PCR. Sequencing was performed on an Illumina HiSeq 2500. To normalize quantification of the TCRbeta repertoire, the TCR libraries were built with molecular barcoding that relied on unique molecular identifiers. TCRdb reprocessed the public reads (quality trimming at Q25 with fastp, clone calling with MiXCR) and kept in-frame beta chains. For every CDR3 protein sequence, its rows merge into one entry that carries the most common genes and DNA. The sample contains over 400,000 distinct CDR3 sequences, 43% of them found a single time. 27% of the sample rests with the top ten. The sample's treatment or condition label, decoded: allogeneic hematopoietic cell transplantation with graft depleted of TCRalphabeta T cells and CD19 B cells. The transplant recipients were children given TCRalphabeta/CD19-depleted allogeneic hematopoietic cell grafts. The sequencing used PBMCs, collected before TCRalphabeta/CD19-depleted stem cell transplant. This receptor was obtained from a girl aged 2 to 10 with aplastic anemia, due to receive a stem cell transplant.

The CDR3 amino acid sequence is: CASIPGGGRGTEAFF. The nucleotide sequence is TGCGCCAGCATCCCCGGGGGGGGCAGAGGCACTGAAGCTTTCTTT. The chain uses TRBV5-1 and TRBJ1-1, and TRBD1 may be the D gene, going by 6 matching bases. From its cysteine to its phenylalanine, the CDR3 spans 15 amino acids. The entry retains the CDR3 DNA only, 45 bases that are in frame from base 1. The CDR1 and CDR2 encoded by the germline V gene are SGHRS and YFSETQ. A distance of 19 bases separates the germline ends of V and J, which lose 6 bases and 4 bases respectively.